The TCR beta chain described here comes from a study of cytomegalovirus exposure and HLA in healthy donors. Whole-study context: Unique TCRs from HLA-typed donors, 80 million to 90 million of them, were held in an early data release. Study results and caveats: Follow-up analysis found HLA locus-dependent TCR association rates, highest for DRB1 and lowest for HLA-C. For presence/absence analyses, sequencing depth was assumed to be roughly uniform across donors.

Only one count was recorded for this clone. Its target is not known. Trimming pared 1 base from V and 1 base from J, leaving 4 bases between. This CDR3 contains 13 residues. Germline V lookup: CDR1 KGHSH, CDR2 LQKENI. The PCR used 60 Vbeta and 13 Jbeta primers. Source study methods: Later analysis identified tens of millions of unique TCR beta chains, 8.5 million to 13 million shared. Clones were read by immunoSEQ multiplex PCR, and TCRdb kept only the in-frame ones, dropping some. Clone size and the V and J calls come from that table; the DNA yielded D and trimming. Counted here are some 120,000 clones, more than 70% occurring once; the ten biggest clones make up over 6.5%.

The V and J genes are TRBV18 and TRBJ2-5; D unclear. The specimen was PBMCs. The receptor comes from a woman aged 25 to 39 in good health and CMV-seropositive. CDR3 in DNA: TGTGCCAGCTCACCACGGCTCCAAGAGACCCAGTACTTC. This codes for CASSPRLQETQYF.